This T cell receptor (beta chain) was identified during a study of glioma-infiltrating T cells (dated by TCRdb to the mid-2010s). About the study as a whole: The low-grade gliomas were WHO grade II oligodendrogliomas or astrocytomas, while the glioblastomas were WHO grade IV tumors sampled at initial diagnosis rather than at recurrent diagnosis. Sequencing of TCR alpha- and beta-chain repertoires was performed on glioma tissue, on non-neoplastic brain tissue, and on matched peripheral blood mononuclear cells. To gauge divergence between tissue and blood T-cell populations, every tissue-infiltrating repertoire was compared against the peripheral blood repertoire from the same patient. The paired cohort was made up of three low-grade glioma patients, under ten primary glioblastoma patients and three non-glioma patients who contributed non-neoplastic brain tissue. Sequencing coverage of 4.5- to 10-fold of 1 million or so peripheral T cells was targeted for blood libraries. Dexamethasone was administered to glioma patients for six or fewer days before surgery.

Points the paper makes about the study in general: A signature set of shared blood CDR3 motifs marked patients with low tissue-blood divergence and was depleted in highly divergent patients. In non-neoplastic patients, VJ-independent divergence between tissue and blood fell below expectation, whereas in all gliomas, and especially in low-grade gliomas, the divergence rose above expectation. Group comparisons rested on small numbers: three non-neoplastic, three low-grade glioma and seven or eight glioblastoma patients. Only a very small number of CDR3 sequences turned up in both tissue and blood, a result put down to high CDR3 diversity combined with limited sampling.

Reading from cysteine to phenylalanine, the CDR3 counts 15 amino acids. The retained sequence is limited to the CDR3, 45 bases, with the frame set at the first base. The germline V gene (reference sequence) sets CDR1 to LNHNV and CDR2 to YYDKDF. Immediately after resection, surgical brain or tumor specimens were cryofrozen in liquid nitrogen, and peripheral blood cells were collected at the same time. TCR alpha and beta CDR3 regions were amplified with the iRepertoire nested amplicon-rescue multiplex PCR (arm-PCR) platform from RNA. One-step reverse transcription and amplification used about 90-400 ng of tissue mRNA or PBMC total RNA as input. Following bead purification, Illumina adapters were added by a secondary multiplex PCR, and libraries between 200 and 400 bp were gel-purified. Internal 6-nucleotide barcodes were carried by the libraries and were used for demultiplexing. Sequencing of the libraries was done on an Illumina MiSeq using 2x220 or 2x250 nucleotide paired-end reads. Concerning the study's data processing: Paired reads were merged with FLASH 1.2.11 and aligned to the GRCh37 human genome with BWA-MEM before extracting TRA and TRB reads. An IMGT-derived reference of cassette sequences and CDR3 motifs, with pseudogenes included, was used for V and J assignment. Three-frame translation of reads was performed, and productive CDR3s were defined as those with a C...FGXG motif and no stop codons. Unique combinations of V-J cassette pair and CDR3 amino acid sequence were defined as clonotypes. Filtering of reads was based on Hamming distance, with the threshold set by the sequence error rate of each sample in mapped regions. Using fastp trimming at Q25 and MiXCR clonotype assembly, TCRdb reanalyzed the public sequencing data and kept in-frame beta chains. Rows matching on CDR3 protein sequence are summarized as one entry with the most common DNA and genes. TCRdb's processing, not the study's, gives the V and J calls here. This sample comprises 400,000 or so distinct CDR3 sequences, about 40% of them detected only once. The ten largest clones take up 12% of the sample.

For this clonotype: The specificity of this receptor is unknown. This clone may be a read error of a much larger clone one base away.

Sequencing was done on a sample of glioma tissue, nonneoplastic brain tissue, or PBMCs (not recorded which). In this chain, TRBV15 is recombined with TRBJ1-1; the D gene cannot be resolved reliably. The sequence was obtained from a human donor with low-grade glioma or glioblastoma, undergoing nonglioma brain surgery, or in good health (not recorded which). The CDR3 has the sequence CATSKSLGMNTEDFF. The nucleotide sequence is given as TGTGCCACCAGCAAGTCGCTGGGCATGAACACTGAAGATTTCTTT.